The 28 T cell receptor beta chains presented below share a single source sample, sequenced in a study of spatial heterogeneity in lung cancer. MiXCR was run by TCRdb on the 5' RACE reads, yielding one entry per CDR3 protein. Of some 50,000 distinct CDR3 sequences detected, 6.5% to 8% appear once; the ten largest clones hold about 12%. Time point noted: sample taken at primary tumor resection. Extraction of whole RNA from tumor, nontumor lung or frozen PBMC preceded unsorted sequencing. Source: PBMCs, taken at surgery. All receptors come from a female donor with early-stage non-small cell lung cancer.

In its sample, this clonotype was seen many times. The chain has TRBV27 and TRBJ2-2, with D unresolved. Trimming stripped 2 bases from V and 5 bases from J, with 9 bases between. This CDR3 region has 14 residues. Germline V gene data show CDR1 as MNHEY and CDR2 as SMNVEV (reference sequence). The chain's CDR3 is CASSLQWSTGELFF. The CDR3 DNA is TGTGCCAGCAGTTTACAGTGGTCTACCGGGGAGCTGTTTTTT.

The table lists this clonotype with a few counts. The chain recombines TRBV12-3 or TRBV12-4 with TRBJ2-2, with D perhaps matching TRBD2 (5 bases). V lost 4 bases and J lost 1, with 7 bases in between. The CDR3 runs to 14 residues. The CDR3: CASSSEVNTGELFF. Here the CDR3 DNA reads TGTGCCAGCAGTTCGGAGGTGAACACCGGGGAGCTGTTTTTT.

This clonotype was found many times. The chain couples TRBV20-1 to TRBJ1-2; TRBD1 is a possible D gene (6 bases). The germline V gene has CDR1 DFQATT and CDR2 SNEGSKA (reference sequence). Trimming left V 3 bases short and J 4 bases short, with 9 bases between. The CDR3 runs to 12 residues. CDR3 DNA: TGCAGTGCTAGTGGGGGCCGCTATGGCTACACCTTC. The encoded protein is CSASGGRYGYTF.

This rearrangement joins TRBV7-2 to TRBJ2-5, with 10 bases identical to TRBD2. Per germline, CDR1 SGHTA and CDR2 FQGNSA. With 5 bases clipped from V and 1 base from J, the junction kept 7 bases outside the gene matches. CDR3 length: 16 residues. Written as DNA, the CDR3 is TGTGCCAGCAGCCCCTGGGTAGCGGGGGGCCAAGAGACCCAGTACTTC. This gives the protein CASSPWVAGGQETQYF.

This clonotype occurred a few times. V gene TRBV7-2 combines with J gene TRBJ2-5; no clear D gene. Trimming cost V 3 bases and J 2 bases, with 16 bases left between them. In germline, CDR1 is SGHTA, CDR2 FQGNSA. This CDR3 region has 16 residues. CDR3: CASSFGVIGHQETQYF. In DNA form, the CDR3 reads TGTGCCAGCAGCTTCGGAGTTATAGGGCATCAAGAGACCCAGTACTTC. Full variable domain (rest looked up from reference TRBV7-2 and TRBJ2-5): GAGVSQSPSNKVTEKGKDVELRCDPISGHTALYWYRQSLGQGLEFLIYFQGNSAPDKSGLPSDRFSAERTGGSVSTLTIQRTQQEDSAVYLCASSFGVIGHQETQYFGPGTRLLVL.

This clonotype was seen more than once but under ten times. V usage is TRBV5-1 and J usage is TRBJ1-5; no firm D call. Germline CDR1 SGHRS, CDR2 YFSETQ. The CDR3 is made up of 14 amino acids. Trimming stripped 4 bases from V and 2 bases from J, with 10 bases between. As DNA, the CDR3 is TGCGCCAGCAGCCAGGACGGGGGCAATCAGCCCCAGCATTTT. Translating it yields CASSQDGGNQPQHF.

The sample holds many counts of this clonotype. The chain couples TRBV7-8 to TRBJ2-2; D not resolved. The germline CDR1 and CDR2 sequences are SGHVS and FQNEAQ. The CDR3 contains 13 residues. V gave up 1 base and J gave up 4 bases, with 4 bases separating them. CDR3 sequence (DNA): TGTGCCAGCAGCTTAGACCCCACCGGGGAGCTGTTTTTT. Encoded protein: CASSLDPTGELFF.

This clonotype was seen at least ten times. The V gene is TRBV18, the J gene TRBJ2-1; D not resolved. V lost 4 bases, J lost 7 bases, and 8 bases lay in between. CDR3 size: 12 residues. The germline V gene has CDR1 KGHSH and CDR2 LQKENI. The CDR3, as DNA: TGTGCCAGCTCACGCGATCGAAATGAGCAGTTCTTC. This translates into CASSRDRNEQFF. Full variable domain (remainder filled in from reference TRBV18 and TRBJ2-1): NAGVMQNPRHLVRRRGQEARLRCSPMKGHSHVYWYRQLPEEGLKFMVYLQKENIIDESGMPKERFSAEFPKEGPSILRIQQVVRGDSAAYFCASSRDRNEQFFGPGTRLTVL.

This clonotype was detected many times. This chain links TRBV7-2 with TRBJ1-5; 10 bases match TRBD1. The CDR3 length is 16 residues. The V segment lost 4 bases and the J segment 2 bases; nucleotides outside the gene matches: 5. Germline-derived CDR1 and CDR2 are SGHTA and FQGNSA. Here the CDR3 DNA reads TGTGCCAGCAGCTGGACAGGGGGGAGCGGCAATCAGCCCCAGCATTTT. Translated, it gives CASSWTGGSGNQPQHF.

The rearrangement uses TRBV12-3 or TRBV12-4 and TRBJ2-4; D possibly corresponds to TRBD2 (5 bases). The CDR3 sequence is 14 residues long. Trimming removed 7 bases from V and 3 bases from J, with 13 bases in between. As DNA, the CDR3 is TGTGCCAGCACTCTCCCTGGGAGCAAAAACATTCAGTACTTC. Translation gives CASTLPGSKNIQYF.

This rearrangement joins TRBV20-1 to TRBJ1-5, with D tentatively TRBD1 (6 bases). The CDR3 totals 15 residues. The germline gives CDR1 DFQATT, CDR2 SNEGSKA (reference sequence). Trimming pared 4 bases from V and 2 bases from J, leaving 15 bases between. CDR3: CSAKGGGLGNQPQHF. CDR3 nucleotide sequence: TGCAGTGCTAAAGGGGGGGGCTTGGGCAATCAGCCCCAGCATTTT.

The chain is built from TRBV12-3 or TRBV12-4 and TRBJ1-1, with 9 bases lining up with TRBD1. Trimming at V came to 6 bases and at J to 4 bases, leaving 9 bases not matched to a gene. The CDR3 consists of 15 residues. The DNA of the CDR3 is TGTGCCAGCAGCCAGGGACAGGGACGAGGCACTGAAGCTTTCTTT. It translates to CASSQGQGRGTEAFF.

This clonotype showed up just a few times. The chain carries TRBV20-1 and TRBJ2-5; TRBD2 matches 13 bases. Germline V gene sequence: CDR1 DFQATT, CDR2 SNEGSKA (reference sequence). With 6 bases clipped from V and 5 bases from J, the junction kept 6 bases outside the gene matches. The CDR3 is 14 amino acids. The DNA for the CDR3 is TGCAGTGCCACTAGCGGGGGGGCCTTGGAGACCCAGTACTTC. Translation: CSATSGGALETQYF.

J is TRBJ2-2 and V is TRBV7-2, with D perhaps being TRBD1 or TRBD2 (5 bases each). This CDR3 has 15 residues. Trimming took 3 bases from V and 7 from J, leaving 15 bases between them. Germline V gives CDR1 SGHTA, CDR2 FQGNSA. This CDR3 reads CASSFTGTIGGELFF. Written as DNA, the CDR3 is TGTGCCAGCAGCTTTACCGGGACGATAGGCGGGGAGCTGTTTTTT.

At least ten counts were recorded for this clonotype. This chain links TRBV5-1 with TRBJ2-4; TRBD2 matches 7 bases. The J segment lost 5 bases and the V segment lost 4 bases, leaving 6 bases of the junction unmatched. Germline V gene lookup returns CDR1 SGHRS and CDR2 YFSETQ. CDR3 size: 14 residues. The CDR3 nucleotides are TGCGCCAGCAGCCAGGGACTACTTCAAAACATTCAGTACTTC. It specifies CASSQGLLQNIQYF.

This clonotype was seen only a few times. J is TRBJ1-3 and V is TRBV7-9; D perhaps matches TRBD1 (5 bases). The V end was cut by 5 bases, the J end by 0 bases, with 11 bases between. CDR3 length equals 15 residues. Germline CDR1 SEHNR, CDR2 FQNEAQ (reference sequence). This CDR3 is CASSRDRLSGNTIYF. CDR3 in DNA: TGTGCCAGCAGCAGGGACCGACTCTCTGGAAACACCATATATTTT.

This chain links TRBV7-6 with TRBJ2-3; D ambiguous. Germline CDR1 is SGHVS and CDR2 is FNYEAQ. The CDR3 covers 14 residues. The V and J ends lost 5 bases and 0 bases respectively, with 9 bases between them. This CDR3 reads CASSPLTSTDTQYF. The CDR3 DNA reads as TGTGCCAGCAGCCCTCTGACCAGCACAGATACGCAGTATTTT.

This clonotype was counted at least ten times. The CDR3 sequence: CASSRTSSRTGELFF. The CDR3 nucleotides read TGTGCCAGCAGCCGGACGTCTTCGAGGACCGGGGAGCTGTTTTTT. The chain joins TRBV7-2 to TRBJ2-2, with D unclear. CDR3 length: 15 amino acids. Trimming removed 5 bases from V and 5 bases from J, with 15 bases in between. In germline, CDR1 is SGHTA, CDR2 FQGNSA.

This clonotype turned up a few times. This chain uses TRBV5-6 with TRBJ2-7; 8 bases line up with TRBD1. Per germline, CDR1 SGHDT and CDR2 YYEEEE. The CDR3 totals 16 residues. The V gene end was trimmed by 4 bases and the J gene end by 1 base; junction bases not matched to a gene: 10. CDR3 in DNA: TGTGCCAGCAGCACCTACCGGACAGGGCAATCCTACGAGCAGTACTTC. It translates to CASSTYRTGQSYEQYF.

There are a few counts of this clonotype. The V and J genes are TRBV6-5 and TRBJ2-3; 7 bases agree with TRBD2. The CDR3 is made up of 16 amino acids. J was trimmed by 6 bases and V by 0 bases; bases with no gene match: 9. CDR1 and CDR2 (germline): MNHEY, SVGAGI. The CDR3 DNA reads as TGTGCCAGCAGTTACTCGATGGGGGGGTACGGGGATACGCAGTATTTT. This codes for CASSYSMGGYGDTQYF.

This clonotype was counted many times. V usage is TRBV20-1 and J usage is TRBJ2-6, with D uncertain. V gave up 3 bases and J gave up 4 bases, with 13 bases separating them. Germline values: CDR1 DFQATT, CDR2 SNEGSKA (reference sequence). This CDR3 spans 15 amino acids. Here the CDR3 reads CSARHRVRGANVLTF. The CDR3 nucleotides are TGCAGTGCTAGGCACAGAGTGCGGGGGGCCAACGTCCTGACTTTC.

This clonotype was observed many times. V usage is TRBV6-2 or TRBV6-3 and J usage is TRBJ2-1; 7 nucleotides agree with TRBD2. The CDR3 has 14 residues. Trimming took 6 bases from V and 4 from J; bases not matched to a gene: 6. Germline CDR1 reads MNHEY; CDR2 reads SVGEGT. The CDR3 region is CASSHGLGYNEQFF. CDR3 bases: TGTGCCAGCAGCCACGGACTAGGATACAATGAGCAGTTCTTC.

This clonotype has ten or more counts. The genes are TRBV6-6 and TRBJ2-7; TRBD2 matches at 7 bases. The V and J ends lost 6 bases and 0 bases, in that order; junction bases with no gene match: 8. From germline, CDR1 is MNHNY and CDR2 SVGAGI (reference sequence). This CDR3 has 15 amino acids. CDR3 DNA sequence: TGTGCCAGCAGCCCCCGCAGCGGGACCTCCTACGAGCAGTACTTC. It yields the protein CASSPRSGTSYEQYF.

In this sample, this clonotype turned up many times. The gene calls are TRBV7-2 and TRBJ2-3; D is possibly TRBD2 (6 bases). The CDR3 contains 16 residues. The V gene's germline CDR1 is SGHTA and CDR2 FQGNSA. Trimming took 5 bases from V and 7 from J, leaving 22 bases between them. The CDR3 DNA is TGTGCCAGCAGCCGCCATCCCCCGGGGGAGATGTATACGCAGTATTTT. This gives the protein CASSRHPPGEMYTQYF.

There are many counts of this clonotype. This chain joins TRBV27 and TRBJ2-1; 11 bases line up with TRBD2. The germline CDR1 and CDR2 sequences are MNHEY and SMNVEV (reference sequence). V shed 6 bases and J 2 bases; nucleotides not matched to a gene: 0. The CDR3 sequence is 14 residues long. The CDR3, as DNA: TGTGCCAGCAGGACTAGCGGGGCCTACAATGAGCAGTTCTTC. Its translation: CASRTSGAYNEQFF.

The chain employs TRBV29-1 and TRBJ2-6; D may match TRBD1 or TRBD2 (6 bases each). The CDR3 runs to 17 residues. Germline V gene data show CDR1 as SQVTM and CDR2 as ANQGSEA. Trimming shortened V by 6 bases and J by 2 bases, and 20 bases separated the two germline ends. CDR3 bases: TGCAGCGTAGGGGAGGAGGGGGTTTTCGCTGGGGCCAACGTCCTGACTTTC. Translating it yields CSVGEEGVFAGANVLTF. Looking up the rest from reference TRBV29-1 and TRBJ2-6 gives the full variable domain: SAVISQKPSRDICQRGTSLTIQCQVDSQVTMMFWYRQQPGQSLTLIATANQGSEATYESGFVIDKFPISRPNLTFSTLTVSNMSPEDSSIYLCSVGEEGVFAGANVLTFGAGSRLTVL.

This clonotype was seen a handful of times. The chain couples TRBV5-4 to TRBJ2-1, with 9 nucleotides matching TRBD1. V shed 4 bases and J 7 bases; nucleotides not matched to a gene: 9. Germline values: CDR1 SGHNT, CDR2 YYREEE (reference sequence). The CDR3 is 15 residues long. The CDR3 sequence: CASSNRDRVPNEQFF. The CDR3 DNA sequence: TGTGCCAGCAGCAACCGGGACAGGGTCCCAAATGAGCAGTTCTTC.

The chain links TRBV6-2 or TRBV6-3 to TRBJ1-2; 12 bases map to TRBD1. This CDR3 is built from 15 residues. Germline V lookup: CDR1 MNHEY, CDR2 SVGEGT. The V segment lost 2 bases and the J segment 7 bases; nucleotides outside the gene matches: 5. The CDR3 DNA sequence: TGTGCCAGCAGTTACCCGGGACAGGGGGCTCGTGGCTACACCTTC. Its protein product is CASSYPGQGARGYTF.